This passage covers 6 T cell receptor beta chains from one sample sequenced in a study of shared clonotypes between healthy human individuals. Assay used: immunoSEQ multiplex PCR; TCRdb lists only in-frame clones, some missing. The repertoire has roughly 2 million clones, 90% to 96% of them found once; the top ten carry roughly 0.13%. The sequenced sample consisted of naive CD4+ T cells sorted from blood. Subset in this sample: CD45RA+ positively selected. These receptors originate from a man younger than 35 in good health.

This clone was detected once. The chain couples TRBV27 to TRBJ2-1; D may be TRBD2 (6 bases). This CDR3 spans 16 amino acids. Looked up from germline, CDR1 is MNHEY and CDR2 is SMNVEV (reference sequence). Trimming removed 5 bases from V and 1 base from J, with 15 bases in between. CDR3 loop: CASSPPGLASYNEQFF. In DNA form, the CDR3 reads TGTGCCAGCAGTCCCCCGGGTCTAGCGTCCTACAATGAGCAGTTCTTC.

The rearrangement links TRBV28 to TRBJ1-2; D is unclear. The germline CDR1 and CDR2 sequences are MDHEN and SYDVKM. The CDR3 contains 13 residues. V was clipped by 5 bases and J by 4 bases, with 11 bases between them. The CDR3 sequence is CASSPARFYGYTF. The CDR3 DNA reads TGTGCCAGCAGTCCTGCCCGGTTCTATGGCTACACCTTC.

CDR3 protein: CASSIDGTYEQYF. For the CDR3, the DNA is TGTGCCAGTAGTATAGACGGGACCTACGAGCAGTACTTC. This chain uses TRBV19 with TRBJ2-7; tentatively, D is TRBD2 (5 bases). Trimming stripped 0 bases from V and 2 bases from J, with 5 bases between. CDR3 length: 13 residues. Germline V lookup: CDR1 LNHDA, CDR2 SQIVND (reference sequence).

This clone has just one count. As DNA, the CDR3 is TGTGCCAGCAGCACGAAGCCGGGACCCTCAAGGACTCCCTACGAGCAGTACTTC. It encodes CASSTKPGPSRTPYEQYF. The rearrangement joins TRBV7-2 to TRBJ2-7; D may be TRBD1 or TRBD2 (5 bases each). Looked up from germline, CDR1 is SGHTA and CDR2 is FQGNSA. The CDR3 runs to 18 residues. Trimming pared 5 bases from V and 2 bases from J, leaving 25 bases between.

The chain is built from TRBV9 and TRBJ2-7; 7 positions match TRBD1. This CDR3 has 14 amino acids. After removal of 0 bases from V and 0 bases from J, the junction contained 0 bases not matched to a gene. The germline gives CDR1 SGDLS, CDR2 YYNGEE. CDR3 DNA sequence: TGTGCCAGCAGCGTAGGGGACAGCTCCTACGAGCAGTACTTC. Residues: CASSVGDSSYEQYF.

The V gene is TRBV10-3, the J gene TRBJ1-5; D gene ambiguous. Looked up from germline, CDR1 is ENHRY and CDR2 is SYGVKD. Trimming shortened V by 5 bases and J by 8 bases, and 13 bases separated the two germline ends. The CDR3 is 13 amino acids. The CDR3 spells CAISNSASEPQHF. DNA for the CDR3: TGTGCCATCAGTAATAGTGCCTCGGAGCCCCAGCATTTT.